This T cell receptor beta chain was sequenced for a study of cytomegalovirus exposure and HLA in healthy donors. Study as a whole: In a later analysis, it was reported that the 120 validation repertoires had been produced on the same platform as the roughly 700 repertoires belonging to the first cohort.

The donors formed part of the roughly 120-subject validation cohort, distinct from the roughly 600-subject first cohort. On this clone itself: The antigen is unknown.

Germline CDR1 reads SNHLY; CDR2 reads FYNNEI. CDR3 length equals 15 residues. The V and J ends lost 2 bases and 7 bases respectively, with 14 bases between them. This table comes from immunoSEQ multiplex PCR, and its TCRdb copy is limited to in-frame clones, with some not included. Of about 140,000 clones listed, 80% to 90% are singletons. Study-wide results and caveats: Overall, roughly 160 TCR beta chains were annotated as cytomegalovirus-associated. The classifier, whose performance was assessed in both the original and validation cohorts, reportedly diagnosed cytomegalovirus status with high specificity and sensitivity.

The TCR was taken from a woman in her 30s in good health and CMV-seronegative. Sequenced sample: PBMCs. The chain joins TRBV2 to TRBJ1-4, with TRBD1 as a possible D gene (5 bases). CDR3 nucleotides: TGTGCCAGCAGTGAATGGGGGGGGAAGGGTGAAAAACTGTTTTTT. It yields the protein CASSEWGGKGEKLFF.